This TCR beta chain was captured in a study of identical twins (dated by TCRdb to the mid-2010s). Context from the whole study: The study deep-sequenced TCR alpha and beta repertoires from monozygotic twins, unrelated adults of various ages and cord blood to test whether fetal clonotypes persist. Replicate twin experiments were performed at different times using different library preparation protocols to rule out contamination. What the study reported, not specific to this receptor: Recombination models systematically underestimated out-of-frame TCR alpha sharing in monozygotic twins but agreed with sharing between unrelated individuals. Because the same donors could not be followed over many years, the conclusions depended on cross-sectional statistical analysis. Compared with coincidental sharing between unrelated individuals, out-of-frame TCR alpha sequences shared between twins had an excess of sequences with low generation probability. The excess sharing between twins in beta out-of-frame sequences was weaker because fewer shared sequences reduced the signal-to-noise ratio. Invariant T cells such as MAIT and iNKT could partly confound zero-insertion analyses, although diverse VJ usage argued against such confounding for most clonotypes. Abundant cord blood beta clonotypes carried fewer insertions; young adult naive repertoires showed a weaker similar trend, while memory repertoires showed none.

Only healthy Caucasian donors were included. The twin cohort consisted of three pairs of female monozygotic twins, all aged about 18 to 29 years. Positive isolation kits from Invitrogen were used to isolate the CD4+ and CD8+ T cell populations. In this sample, this clonotype turned up a few times. Its cognate antigen has yet to be identified. No per-base quality is available; no much larger clone lies one base away. Library method: 5' RACE. Sequencing took place on an Illumina HiSeq 2000. A universal primer binding site was introduced by template switching, and a unique molecular identifier was present in the final cDNA, enabling accurate counting of TCR cDNA molecules. Specific primers in the conserved constant-segment region were used to synthesize first-strand cDNA for the TCR alpha and beta chains. To control for contamination, every cDNA library carried two barcodes: a SMART-Mk sample barcode plus Illumina barcodes. TruSeq adapter sequences and Illumina sample barcodes were added in two successive PCR steps. TCR alpha and beta cDNA libraries were sequenced on the Illumina HiSeq platform with custom primers. The study's own analysis went as follows. MiGEC processed the raw reads to extract unique molecular identifiers, while MiXCR was used to determine the CDR3 positions. For each individual, recombination models were inferred using an EM algorithm with the repgenHMM and IGoR tools. The analysis of shared clonotypes was done with the tcR package in R, with sharing normalized by the product of cloneset sizes. To study raw recombination without the effects of thymic and clonal selection, out-of-frame nonproductive sequences were analyzed. The public reads were reprocessed in TCRdb via fastp at Q25 and MiXCR, keeping in-frame beta chains. Each CDR3 protein appears once, grouped with its most common genes and DNA. TCRdb assigned the V and J calls; the authors' analysis was not used. This sample comprises about 500,000 distinct CDR3 sequences, 14% of them detected only once. Together, the top ten hold about 0.94% of the sample.

This same sample was also part of a study on yellow fever vaccine responses in identical twins. Drawing on the second study: The authors reported that the T cell response to vaccination in identical twins appeared partly convergent and partly personalized. Focusing on identical twins, the study followed the T cell clones that responded to the vaccine, and did so with precision.

This sequence originates from a woman aged 18-29 years in good health. Sample: CD4+ T cells sorted from blood.

The CDR3 has the sequence CASSLAPGSLSYEQYF. The DNA reads TGTGCCAGCAGTTTAGCTCCCGGGAGCTTGTCCTACGAGCAGTACTTC. This chain is built from TRBV12-3 or TRBV12-4 and TRBJ2-7, and the D gene may be TRBD2, 6 bases matching. V lost 0 bases and J lost 1 base; the stretch between them is 13 bases long. The CDR3 numbers 16 residues from cysteine through phenylalanine. Only the CDR3 region is kept as DNA, spanning 48 bases read in frame from base 1.